This TCR beta chain was sequenced in a study of patients and donors after allogeneic stem cell transplantation. Germline V CDR1 and CDR2: SEHNR, FQNEAQ (reference sequence). There are 9 residues in the CDR3. Trimming stripped 5 bases from V and 7 bases from J, with 2 bases between. TCRdb re-analysed the RT-PCR reads in MiXCR, keeping a single row per CDR3 protein. The table has approximately 31,000 distinct CDR3 sequences, less than 45% seen once; the top ten hold over 65%. This clonotype was seen a few times. The receptor was isolated from a human donor who was either an allogeneic HSCT recipient or a stem cell or donor lymphocyte infusion donor (not recorded which). It is not recorded whose cells these are; they may come from a transplant donor. Sequenced: blood, either unsorted or a sorted T cell fraction (not recorded which). The chain combines TRBV7-9 with TRBJ1-1; D is uncertain. CDR3 region: CASSGEAFF. CDR3 sequence (DNA): TGTGCCAGCAGCGGTGAAGCTTTCTTT. The full variable domain, in which reference TRBV7-9 and TRBJ1-1 provide the parts outside the CDR3, is DTGVSQNPRHKITKRGQNVTFRCDPISEHNRLYWYRQTLGQGPEFLTYFQNEAQLEKSRLLSDRFSAERPKGSFSTLEIQRTEQGDSAMYLCASSGEAFFGQGTRLTVV.